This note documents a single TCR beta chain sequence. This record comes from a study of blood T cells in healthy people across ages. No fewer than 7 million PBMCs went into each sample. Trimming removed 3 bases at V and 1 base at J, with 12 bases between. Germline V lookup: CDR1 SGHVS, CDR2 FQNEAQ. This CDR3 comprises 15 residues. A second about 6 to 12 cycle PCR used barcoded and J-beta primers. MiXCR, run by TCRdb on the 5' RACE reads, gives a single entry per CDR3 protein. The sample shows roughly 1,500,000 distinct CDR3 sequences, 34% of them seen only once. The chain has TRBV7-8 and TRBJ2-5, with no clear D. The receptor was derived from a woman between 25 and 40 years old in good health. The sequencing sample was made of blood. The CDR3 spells CASSLKFGFQETQYF. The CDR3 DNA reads TGTGCCAGCAGCTTGAAGTTCGGATTCCAAGAGACCCAGTACTTC.